Listed below are T cell receptor beta chains from one sample, sequenced in a study of low-dose radiotherapy and immunotherapy resistance in tumors. MiXCR was run by TCRdb on the reads, yielding one entry per CDR3 protein. This table holds 60,000 to 90,000 distinct CDR3 sequences, around 30% found once. The sample here was PBMCs, taken before treatment. The origin of the receptors is a female donor with ovarian cancer. Both conserved end residues are part of each CDR3. Fields, in order: J gene, clone size, D gene, V gene, CDR3 DNA, CDR3 protein. D genes are given only for firm matches. Only part of the rows carry a size: once, few, many, or a class if the clone is expanded.

TRBJ2-7,many,NA,TRBV7-2,TGTGCCAGCAGTCAACTCACAGGAGTCCACGAGCAGTACTTC,CASSQLTGVHEQYF
TRBJ1-5,many,NA,TRBV27,TGTGCCAGCAGTCCCTCGGACAAGGGGCTGGGCCAGCCCCAGCATTTT,CASSPSDKGLGQPQHF
TRBJ2-5,many,TRBD2,TRBV3-1,TGTGCCAGCAGCCAAACCAGACTAGCGGACCAAGAGACCCAGTACTTC,CASSQTRLADQETQYF
TRBJ1-4,NA,TRBD1,TRBV5-1,TGCGCCAGCAGCCCAGGACAGGGGCCAACTAATGAAAAACTGTTTTTT,CASSPGQGPTNEKLFF
TRBJ2-1,NA,TRBD1,TRBV7-8,TGTGCCAGCAGCGTACAGGGGTCAACCTACAATGAGCAGTTCTTC,CASSVQGSTYNEQFF
TRBJ2-1,many,TRBD2,TRBV24-1,TGTGCCACCAGTGATTTGGGGACTAGCGGGAGGCTGTATGAGCAGTTCTTC,CATSDLGTSGRLYEQFF
TRBJ1-1,many,NA,TRBV5-5,TGTGCCAGCAGCTTGGGACACGCGAACACTGAAGCTTTCTTT,CASSLGHANTEAFF
TRBJ2-1,NA,TRBD1,TRBV19,TGTGCCAGTAGTGTCCGGGACAGTCACTACAATGAGCAGTTCTTC,CASSVRDSHYNEQFF
TRBJ2-1,NA,NA,TRBV5-1,TGCGCCAGCAGCCTAATGACACTACAAAGCTCCTACAATGAGCAGTTCTTC,CASSLMTLQSSYNEQFF
TRBJ2-1,NA,TRBD1,TRBV28,TGTGCCAGCAGTTACCGGGACAGGGGGAACAATGAGCAGTTCTTC,CASSYRDRGNNEQFF
TRBJ2-1,many,NA,TRBV12-5,TGTGCTAGTGGTTTGGTAAAGGGTTTCTACAATGAGCAGTTCTTC,CASGLVKGFYNEQFF
TRBJ2-5,many,NA,TRBV30,TGTGCCTGGAGTGGGACCCAGAGGAAAGAGACCCAGTACTTC,CAWSGTQRKETQYF
TRBJ2-3,once,NA,TRBV11-2,TGTGCCAGCAGCTTAGATCTACTGACAGATACGCAGTATTTT,CASSLDLLTDTQYF
TRBJ1-1,NA,TRBD1,TRBV5-1,TGCGCCAGCAGCGTCGCCGGGACAGGGAACACTGAAGCTTTCTTT,CASSVAGTGNTEAFF
TRBJ2-3,many,NA,TRBV20-1,TGCAGTGCTAGAAAGCGCACAGGTAGCACAGATACGCAGTATTTT,CSARKRTGSTDTQYF
TRBJ2-1,NA,NA,TRBV3-1,TGTGCCAGCAGCCAAGATTCGGGAGAGCAGTTCTTC,CASSQDSGEQFF
TRBJ2-7,few,NA,TRBV5-1,TGCGCCAGCAGCTTGGGGGGACGGGAGTCGTCCTACGAGCAGTACTTC,CASSLGGRESSYEQYF
TRBJ2-3,few,NA,TRBV29-1,TGCAGCGTCGCCCGGGACCTGGATACGCAGTATTTT,CSVARDLDTQYF
TRBJ2-7,many,TRBD2,TRBV2,TGTGCCAGCAGTGAAGCGGTCGGAATGAGCGGGAGCTCCCTCGAGCAGTACTTC,CASSEAVGMSGSSLEQYF
TRBJ2-7,few,TRBD2,TRBV14,TGTGCCAGCAGCCCCCTCACCGGGACTAGCGGCGGGGAGCAGTACTTC,CASSPLTGTSGGEQYF
TRBJ1-5,few,NA,TRBV28,TGTGCCAGCGTTGGGACTGCGACGGGTCAGCCCCAGCATTTT,CASVGTATGQPQHF
TRBJ1-5,many,TRBD1,TRBV27,TGTGCCAGCAGTGGACAGGGGGGGAGTCAGCCCCAGCATTTT,CASSGQGGSQPQHF
TRBJ2-1,many,TRBD2,TRBV20-1,TGCAGTGCTAGAGTGGCTAGCGGGGGTAATGAGCAGTTCTTC,CSARVASGGNEQFF
TRBJ2-3,many,TRBD2,TRBV20-1,TGCAGTGCTAGAGATCATTTAGCGGGAGCGCGGGATACGCAGTATTTT,CSARDHLAGARDTQYF
TRBJ2-3,NA,TRBD2,TRBV7-2,TGTGCCAGCAGCTACCGTCCGGGACTAGCGGGACCCGAGGGCACAGATACGCAGTATTTT,CASSYRPGLAGPEGTDTQYF
TRBJ2-2,NA,TRBD2,TRBV3-1,TGTGCCAGCAGCCCGATCGGCGGGGGGTCGAACACCGGGGAGCTGTTTTTT,CASSPIGGGSNTGELFF
TRBJ2-5,once,NA,TRBV29-1,TGCAGCGTTACTCGACAGGACGGGCTGGAGACCCAGTACTTC,CSVTRQDGLETQYF
TRBJ2-5,many,TRBD1,TRBV29-1,TGCAGCGTTGAATATACAGGGGGAGAGACCCAGTACTTC,CSVEYTGGETQYF
TRBJ2-1,NA,TRBD1,TRBV12-3/TRBV12-4,TGTGCCAGCACTCCCTGGACAGGGAACAAGGTTTACAATGAGCAGTTCTTC,CASTPWTGNKVYNEQFF
TRBJ2-7,many,TRBD1,TRBV7-8,TGTGCCAGCAGCCCAAGGGACAGGGGGAGCTACGAGCAGTACTTC,CASSPRDRGSYEQYF
TRBJ1-1,many,NA,TRBV11-2,TGTGCCAGCAGCACCCCCCTTCGGGGGGGCGCAGGGTACGCTGAAGCTTTCTTT,CASSTPLRGGAGYAEAFF
TRBJ1-2,NA,NA,TRBV20-1,TGCAGTGCGCCTTACAGGACTCGAGGCTACACCTTC,CSAPYRTRGYTF
TRBJ2-1,few,NA,TRBV30,TGTGCCTGGAGTGTCCGTAGCTACAATGAGCAGTTCTTC,CAWSVRSYNEQFF
TRBJ2-2,many,NA,TRBV5-1,TGTGCCAGCAGTTTAAACACCGGGGAGCTGTTTTTT,CASSLNTGELFF
TRBJ2-7,many,NA,TRBV4-1,TGCGCCAGCAGCCAACCAGCGAGCTCCTACGAGCAGTACTTC,CASSQPASSYEQYF
TRBJ2-1,NA,TRBD2,TRBV12-3/TRBV12-4,TGTGCCAGCAGTTCCAGGACTAGCGGGCCACTCTTC,CASSSRTSGPLF
TRBJ1-2,many,NA,TRBV6-5,TGTGCCAGCAGTACTCGGTTGGGGGGACATGGCTACACCTTC,CASSTRLGGHGYTF